A selection of T cell receptor beta chains follows, all from one sample in a study of T cells in Graves' hyperthyroidism and ophthalmopathy. In TCRdb, the multiplex PCR reads were re-called with MiXCR into one record per CDR3 protein. The table records under 350,000 distinct CDR3 sequences, roughly an eighth of them present only once. The sample consisted of blood. These TCRs come from a woman between 40 and 55 years old with Graves' hyperthyroidism. The CDR3 runs from the conserved cysteine through the conserved F or W. The D gene is left open where the match is weak. Clone size is stated in some rows and not others, as once, few, many or a class when expanded.

TGTGCCAGCAGACCCGGGTCCGGGCGGGCTAACTATGGCTACACCTTC | CASRPGSGRANYGYTF | - | TRBV4-2 | - | TRBJ1-2
TGTGCCTGGAGTGGTCTAGGAACCTACGAGCAGTACTTC | CAWSGLGTYEQYF | - | TRBV30 | many | TRBJ2-7
TGTGCCAGCAGTTTGGGTCAAACGAACACTGAAGCTTTCTTT | CASSLGQTNTEAFF | - | TRBV28 | many | TRBJ1-1
TGTGCCAGCAGAGGACAGGGCCGCTCTTTTAGCTCCTACAATGAGCAGTTCTTC | CASRGQGRSFSSYNEQFF | TRBD1 | TRBV28 | once | TRBJ2-1
TGTGCCAGCAGGGATTGGACAGCAAACACTGAAGCTTTCTTT | CASRDWTANTEAFF | - | TRBV27 | many | TRBJ1-1
TGTGCCAGCAGCCACCTGGAGGTCTTGAGGGAGACCCAGTACTTC | CASSHLEVLRETQYF | - | TRBV7-9 | many | TRBJ2-5
TGCGCCAGCAGCCAAGCCCGAACTAGCAGAACGAGCACAGATACGCAGTATTTT | CASSQARTSRTSTDTQYF | - | TRBV4-1 | few | TRBJ2-3
TGTGCCATCAGTGAGGGAGCCTATGGCTACACCTTC | CAISEGAYGYTF | - | TRBV10-3 | - | TRBJ1-2
TGTGCCAGCAGACTCCGGGGGGATTCACCCCTCCACTTT | CASRLRGDSPLHF | - | TRBV28 | many | TRBJ1-6
TGTGCCATCACCCCAGGAAGCGGGGGGAGAGACGAGCAGTACTTC | CAITPGSGGRDEQYF | TRBD2 | TRBV10-3 | few | TRBJ2-7
TGTGCCAGCAGTTTGGGGACTAGCTCTGGGGCCAACGTCCTGACTTTC | CASSLGTSSGANVLTF | TRBD2 | TRBV12-3/TRBV12-4 | few | TRBJ2-6
TGTGCCAGCAGCTTAGGAGTGGGAGAGCAGTACTTC | CASSLGVGEQYF | - | TRBV11-2 | many | TRBJ2-7
TGTGCCACCTCAGGGGGCGCAGGTAATGAAAAACTGTTTTTT | CATSGGAGNEKLFF | TRBD1 | TRBV10-3 | few | TRBJ1-4
TGTGCCAGCAGCGCGCACCGGACTAGCGGACTAGCACAGGATGAGCAGTTCTTC | CASSAHRTSGLAQDEQFF | TRBD2 | TRBV9 | - | TRBJ2-1
TGTGCCAGCAGCTTGTCCCGCGGGGCCACCGGCTACGAGCAGTACTTC | CASSLSRGATGYEQYF | - | TRBV7-9 | many | TRBJ2-7
TGTGCCAGTAGCCCCCGGACTAGCGGGAGTTTCAATGAGCAGTTCTTC | CASSPRTSGSFNEQFF | TRBD2 | TRBV19 | few | TRBJ2-1